The T cell receptor beta chain described here comes from a study of graft-versus-host responses after intestinal transplantation. Study summary: Among the recipients, transplants were multivisceral, liver-intestinal, or isolated intestinal. Study conclusions and caveats: Declines in HvG clones occurring early post-transplant were associated with peak circulating GvH clone levels.

V trimming: 4 bases; J trimming: 5 bases; junction bases outside the gene matches: 4. This CDR3 is built from 15 residues. In germline, CDR1 is SGHRS, CDR2 YFSETQ. The method was immunoSEQ multiplex PCR; TCRdb's version includes in-frame clones alone and lacks a portion of them. The top ten clones hold approximately 1.4% of a sample with over 75,000 clones, roughly 86% of them seen once. With regard to this clone: Its specificity is unknown.

The clonotype comes from a human patient who received an intestinal transplant, so some T cells may come from the graft donor. The gene calls are TRBV5-1 and TRBJ1-6, with 9 bases fitting TRBD1. This material consisted of PBMCs, taken 255 days after intestinal transplant. CDR3 in DNA: TGCGCCAGCAGCGGTACAGGGGGCCATAATTCACCCCTCCACTTT. Translated: CASSGTGGHNSPLHF. Supplemented by reference TRBV5-1 and TRBJ1-6, the full variable domain reads KAGVTQTPRYLIKTRGQQVTLSCSPISGHRSVSWYQQTPGQGLQFLFEYFSETQRNKGNFPGRFSGRQFSNSRSEMNVSTLELGDSALYLCASSGTGGHNSPLHFGNGTRLTVT.